The 11 T cell receptor beta chains below were found in one sample sequenced in a study of regulatory T cells in long-lasting Graves disease. Time point denoted: persistent/refractory GD, antithyroid drugs over 5 years with positive TRAb. PBMCs were the source of the RNA used for TCR sequencing. Arm-PCR of CDR3 regions and iRepertoire HTBI primers were used to build TCR beta libraries. Using its own MiXCR run on the multiplex PCR reads, TCRdb lists one record per CDR3 protein. The sample carries 300,000 to 400,000 distinct CDR3 sequences, roughly 21% recorded once. Sequenced here: peripheral blood mononuclear cells (PBMCs), sampled when the disease was refractory, from a patient treated with antithyroid drugs. The receptors were sampled from a female donor with Graves disease.

V and J are TRBV28 and TRBJ2-1, with D perhaps TRBD2 (6 bases). The germline V gene has CDR1 MDHEN and CDR2 SYDVKM. Trimming removed 6 bases from V and 6 bases from J, with 18 bases in between. The CDR3 has 15 amino acids. CDR3 sequence reads: CASSPRDWLVNEQFF. CDR3 sequence (DNA): TGTGCCAGCAGCCCTAGGGACTGGCTTGTCAATGAGCAGTTCTTC.

V and J are TRBV6-1 and TRBJ1-1; 9 bases line up with TRBD1. V gave up 8 bases and J gave up 4 bases; unmatched junction bases: 17. In germline, CDR1 is MNHNS, CDR2 SASEGT. The CDR3 is made up of 17 amino acids. This chain's CDR3 is CASLRPRLNRGPTEAFF. The CDR3 bases are TGTGCCAGCCTTCGTCCGCGCCTTAACAGGGGGCCCACTGAAGCTTTCTTT.

This clonotype was detected ten times or more. This rearrangement joins TRBV28 to TRBJ1-5, with TRBD1 identical over 8 bases. CDR1 and CDR2 from the germline V gene are MDHEN and SYDVKM. V gave up 1 base and J gave up 7 bases; unmatched junction bases: 15. This CDR3 region has 18 residues. CDR3 DNA sequence: TGTGCCAGCAGTTTATTAATGGAGTGGACAGGGTCCGGCCAGCCCCAGCATTTT. Translation: CASSLLMEWTGSGQPQHF.

This clonotype came up many times. J is TRBJ2-7 and V is TRBV11-2; 13 nucleotides match TRBD2. The CDR3 totals 14 residues. The V segment lost 4 bases and the J segment 13 bases; nucleotides outside the gene matches: 10. Germline loops: CDR1 SGHAT, CDR2 FQNNGV. CDR3 loop: CASSSLAGGKTIYF. CDR3 in DNA: TGTGCCAGCAGCTCACTAGCGGGGGGGAAAACCATATACTTC.

This clonotype was recorded at least ten times. This chain joins TRBV6-2 or TRBV6-3 and TRBJ2-5, with a possible D match to TRBD2 (6 bases). V was trimmed by 5 bases and J by 4 bases, leaving 14 bases between them. Germline CDR1 MNHEY, CDR2 SVGEGT. This CDR3 contains 14 residues. The CDR3 nucleotides read TGTGCCAGCAGTAACAGATTGGGAGGAGAGACCCAGTACTTC. Translated: CASSNRLGGETQYF.

This clonotype has only a few counts. The chain recombines TRBV19 with TRBJ2-2; 10 positions agree with TRBD1. Trimming at V came to 1 base and at J to 3 bases, leaving 5 bases not matched to a gene. CDR3 length: 17 amino acids. CDR1 and CDR2 (germline): LNHDA, SQIVND (reference sequence). The CDR3 protein is CASSIVRQGAYTGELFF. The CDR3 coding sequence is TGTGCCAGTAGTATAGTTCGACAGGGGGCTTACACCGGGGAGCTGTTTTTT.

The chain combines TRBV6-1 with TRBJ2-1; TRBD2 agrees at 13 bases. CDR3 length: 15 residues. Germline lookup yields CDR1 MNHNS and CDR2 SASEGT. With 6 bases clipped from V and 7 bases from J, the junction kept 6 bases outside the gene matches. The CDR3 loop reads CASSRWTSGGNEQFF. CDR3 sequence (DNA): TGTGCCAGCAGCCGCTGGACTAGCGGGGGAAATGAGCAGTTCTTC.

V gene TRBV5-1 combines with J gene TRBJ2-3; D gene ambiguous. V dropped 1 base and J dropped 4 bases, with 13 bases sitting between them. The CDR3 length is 15 residues. Germline CDR1 SGHRS, CDR2 YFSETQ. In nucleotides, the CDR3 is TGCGCCAGCAGCTTGATCGTCGGAGACGCAGATACGCAGTATTTT. Encoded protein: CASSLIVGDADTQYF.

In its sample, this clonotype was seen many times. The rearrangement links TRBV6-1 to TRBJ1-6, with 9 bases matching TRBD1. The germline V gene encodes CDR1 MNHNS and CDR2 SASEGT. The CDR3 loop spans 15 amino acids. J gave up 7 bases and V 6 bases, and 7 bases lay outside the gene matches. The CDR3 here is CASRPGTGMNSPLHF. The CDR3 bases are TGTGCCAGCAGACCGGGGACAGGGATGAATTCACCCCTCCACTTT.

In regard to this clonotype: This probably arose from a read error, given a far larger clone one base away. The CDR3 end shows no conserved phenylalanine or tryptophan, and so a read error is likely. The rearrangement links TRBV12-3 or TRBV12-4 to TRBJ2-5, with D uncertain. The DNA end is a closer match to TRBJ2-7, so the J assignment may be wrong. The CDR3 length is 12 residues. The CDR3 DNA reads as TGTGCCAGCAGTTGGACCATTTACGAGCAGTACCTC. It specifies CASSWTIYEQYL.

This clonotype has a count of ten or more. The rearrangement links TRBV28 to TRBJ2-5; D may be TRBD2 (5 bases). In germline, CDR1 is MDHEN, CDR2 SYDVKM. With 3 bases removed from V and 1 base from J, the gap between germline ends came to 9 bases. This CDR3 region has 14 residues. The CDR3 reads CASSLAGRQETQYF. The CDR3 DNA sequence: TGTGCCAGCAGTTTGGCGGGCCGCCAAGAGACCCAGTACTTC.